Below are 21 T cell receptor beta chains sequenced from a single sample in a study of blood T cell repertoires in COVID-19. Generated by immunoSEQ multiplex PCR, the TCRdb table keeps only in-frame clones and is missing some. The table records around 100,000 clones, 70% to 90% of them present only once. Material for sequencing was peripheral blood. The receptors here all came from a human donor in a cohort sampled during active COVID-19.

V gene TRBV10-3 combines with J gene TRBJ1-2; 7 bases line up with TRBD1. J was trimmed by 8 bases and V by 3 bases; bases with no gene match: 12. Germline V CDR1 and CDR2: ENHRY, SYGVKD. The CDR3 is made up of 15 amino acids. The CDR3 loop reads CAISDTQGWSWGYTF. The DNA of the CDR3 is TGTGCCATCAGTGACACACAGGGGTGGTCTTGGGGCTACACCTTC.

Here the CDR3 DNA reads TGTGCCAGCGGAATGCGGGAGGCCCGGGAGGAGCAGTTCTTC. Amino acid sequence: CASGMREAREEQFF. The rearrangement uses TRBV2 and TRBJ2-1; 8 bases line up with TRBD2. From germline, CDR1 is SNHLY and CDR2 FYNNEI. V trimming: 8 bases; J trimming: 10 bases; junction bases outside the gene matches: 13. This CDR3 is 14 amino acids long. Based on the CDR3 plus reference TRBV2 and TRBJ2-1, the full variable domain is EPEVTQTPSHQVTQMGQEVILRCVPISNHLYFYWYRQILGQKVEFLVSFYNNEISEKSEIFDDQFSVERPDGSNFTLKIRSTKLEDSAMYFCASGMREAREEQFFGPGTRLTVL.

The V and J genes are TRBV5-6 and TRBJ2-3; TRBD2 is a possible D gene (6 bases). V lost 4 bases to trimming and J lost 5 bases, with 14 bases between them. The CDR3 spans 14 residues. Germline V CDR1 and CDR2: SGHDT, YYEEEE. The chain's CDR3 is CASSPPSGRDTQYF. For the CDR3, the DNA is TGTGCCAGCAGCCCGCCAAGCGGGCGAGATACGCAGTATTTT.

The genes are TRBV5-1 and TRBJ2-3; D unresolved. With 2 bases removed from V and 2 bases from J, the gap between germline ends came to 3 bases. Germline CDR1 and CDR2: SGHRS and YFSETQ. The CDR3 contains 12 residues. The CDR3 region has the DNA TGCGCCAGCAGCTTTTACACAGATACGCAGTATTTT. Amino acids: CASSFYTDTQYF.

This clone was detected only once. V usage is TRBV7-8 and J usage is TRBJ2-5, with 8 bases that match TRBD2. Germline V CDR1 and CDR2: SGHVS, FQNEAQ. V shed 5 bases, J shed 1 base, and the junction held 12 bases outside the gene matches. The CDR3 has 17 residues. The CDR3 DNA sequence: TGTGCCAGCAGCCCGGCCCCCTCGGCGGGGGGCCAAGAGACCCAGTACTTC. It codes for CASSPAPSAGGQETQYF.

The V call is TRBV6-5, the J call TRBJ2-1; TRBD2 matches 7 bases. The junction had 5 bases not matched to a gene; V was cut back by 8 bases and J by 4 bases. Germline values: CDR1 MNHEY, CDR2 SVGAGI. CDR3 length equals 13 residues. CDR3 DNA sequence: TGTGCCAGCCAGCGGGGCTTTTACAATGAGCAGTTCTTC. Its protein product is CASQRGFYNEQFF.

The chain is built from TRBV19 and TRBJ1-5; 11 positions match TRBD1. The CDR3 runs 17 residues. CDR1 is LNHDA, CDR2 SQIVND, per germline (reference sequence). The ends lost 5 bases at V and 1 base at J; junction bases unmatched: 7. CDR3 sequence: CASSARDRGGSNQPQHF. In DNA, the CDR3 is TGTGCCAGTAGTGCCCGGGACAGGGGGGGGAGCAATCAGCCCCAGCATTTT.

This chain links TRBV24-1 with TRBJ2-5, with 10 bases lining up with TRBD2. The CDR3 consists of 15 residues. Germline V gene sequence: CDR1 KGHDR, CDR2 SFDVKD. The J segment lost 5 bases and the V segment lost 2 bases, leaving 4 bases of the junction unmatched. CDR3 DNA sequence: TGTGCCACCAGTGATTCGCGGACTAGCGGCGAGACCCAGTACTTC. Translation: CATSDSRTSGETQYF.

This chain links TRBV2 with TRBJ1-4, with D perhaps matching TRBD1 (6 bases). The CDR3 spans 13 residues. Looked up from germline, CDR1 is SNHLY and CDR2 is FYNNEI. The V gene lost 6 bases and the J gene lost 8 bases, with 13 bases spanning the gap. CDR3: CASRTQGQEKLFF. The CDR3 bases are TGTGCCAGCAGAACACAGGGTCAAGAAAAACTGTTTTTT. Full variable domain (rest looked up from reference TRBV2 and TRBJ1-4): EPEVTQTPSHQVTQMGQEVILRCVPISNHLYFYWYRQILGQKVEFLVSFYNNEISEKSEIFDDQFSVERPDGSNFTLKIRSTKLEDSAMYFCASRTQGQEKLFFGSGTQLSVL.

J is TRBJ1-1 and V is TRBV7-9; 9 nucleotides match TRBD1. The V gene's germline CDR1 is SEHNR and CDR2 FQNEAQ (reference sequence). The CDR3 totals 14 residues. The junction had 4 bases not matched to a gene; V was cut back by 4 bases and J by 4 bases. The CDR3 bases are TGTGCCAGCAGCTCGACAGGGGGGGCCACTGAAGCTTTCTTT. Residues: CASSSTGGATEAFF.

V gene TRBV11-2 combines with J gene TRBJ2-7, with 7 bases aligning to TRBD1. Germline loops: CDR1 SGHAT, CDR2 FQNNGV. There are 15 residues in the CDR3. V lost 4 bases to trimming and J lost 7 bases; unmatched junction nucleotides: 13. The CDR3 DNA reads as TGTGCCAGCAGCTCCGGGACAGCTTATTCCGGGGAGCAGTACTTC. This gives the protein CASSSGTAYSGEQYF. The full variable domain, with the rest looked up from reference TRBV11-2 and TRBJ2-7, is EAGVAQSPRYKIIEKRQSVAFWCNPISGHATLYWYQQILGQGPKLLIQFQNNGVVDDSQLPKDRFSAERLKGVDSTLKIQPAKLEDSAVYLCASSSGTAYSGEQYFGPGTRLTVT.

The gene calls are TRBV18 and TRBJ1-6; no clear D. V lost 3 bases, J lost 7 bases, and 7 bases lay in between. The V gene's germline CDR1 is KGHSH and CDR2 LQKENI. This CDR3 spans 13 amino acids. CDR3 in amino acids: CASSPRENSPLHF. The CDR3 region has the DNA TGTGCCAGCTCACCGAGAGAGAATTCACCCCTCCACTTT. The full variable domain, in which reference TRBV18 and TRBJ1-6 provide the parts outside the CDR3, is NAGVMQNPRHLVRRRGQEARLRCSPMKGHSHVYWYRQLPEEGLKFMVYLQKENIIDESGMPKERFSAEFPKEGPSILRIQQVVRGDSAAYFCASSPRENSPLHFGNGTRLTVT.

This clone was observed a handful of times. The DNA for the CDR3 is TGTGCCACCCGCTCCGGGACAGTGTCAACAAACAATCAGCCCCAGCATTTT. It encodes CATRSGTVSTNNQPQHF. This sequence joins TRBV15 and TRBJ1-5, with TRBD1 identical over 7 bases. Germline V gene sequence: CDR1 LNHNV, CDR2 YYDKDF (reference sequence). This CDR3 spans 17 amino acids. Unmatched junction bases numbered 16, after V lost 8 bases and J lost 3 bases.

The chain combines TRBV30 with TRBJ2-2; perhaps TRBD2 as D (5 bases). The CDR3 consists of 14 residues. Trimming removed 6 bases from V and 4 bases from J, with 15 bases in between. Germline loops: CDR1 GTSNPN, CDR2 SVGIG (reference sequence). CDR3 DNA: TGTGCCTGCCCGAGGGCCCGAGGCACCGGGGAGCTGTTTTTT. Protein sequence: CACPRARGTGELFF.

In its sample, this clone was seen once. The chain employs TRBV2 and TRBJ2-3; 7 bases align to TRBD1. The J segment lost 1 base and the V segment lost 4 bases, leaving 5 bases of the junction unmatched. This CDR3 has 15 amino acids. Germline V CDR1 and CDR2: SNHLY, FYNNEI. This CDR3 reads CASSGQGRGTDTQYF. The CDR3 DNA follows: TGTGCCAGCAGTGGACAGGGCCGCGGCACAGATACGCAGTATTTT.

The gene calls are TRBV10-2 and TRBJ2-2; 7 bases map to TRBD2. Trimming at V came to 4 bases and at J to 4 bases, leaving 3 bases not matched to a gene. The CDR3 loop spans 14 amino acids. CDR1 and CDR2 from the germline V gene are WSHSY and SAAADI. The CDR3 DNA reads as TGCGCCAGCAGTGGACCGGGGGGCACCGGGGAGCTGTTTTTT. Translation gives CASSGPGGTGELFF.

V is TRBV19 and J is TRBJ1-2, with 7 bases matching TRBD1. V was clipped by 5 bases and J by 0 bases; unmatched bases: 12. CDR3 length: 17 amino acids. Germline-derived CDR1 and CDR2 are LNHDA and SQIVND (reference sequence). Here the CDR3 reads CASSFRDSWSANYGYTF. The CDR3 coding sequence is TGTGCCAGTAGTTTCCGGGACAGTTGGTCGGCTAACTATGGCTACACCTTC.

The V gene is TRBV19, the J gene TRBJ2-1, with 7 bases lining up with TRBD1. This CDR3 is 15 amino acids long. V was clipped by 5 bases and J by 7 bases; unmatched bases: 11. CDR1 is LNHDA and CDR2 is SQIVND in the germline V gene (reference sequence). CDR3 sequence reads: CASSRIDRQGNEQFF. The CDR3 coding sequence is TGTGCCAGTAGTCGAATCGATAGACAGGGTAATGAGCAGTTCTTC.

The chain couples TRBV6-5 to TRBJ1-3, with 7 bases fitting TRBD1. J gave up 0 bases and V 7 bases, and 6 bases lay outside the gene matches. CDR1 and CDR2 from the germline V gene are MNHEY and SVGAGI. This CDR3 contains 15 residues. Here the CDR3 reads CASTRQGASGNTIYF. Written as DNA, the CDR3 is TGTGCCAGCACCCGACAGGGTGCCTCTGGAAACACCATATATTTT.

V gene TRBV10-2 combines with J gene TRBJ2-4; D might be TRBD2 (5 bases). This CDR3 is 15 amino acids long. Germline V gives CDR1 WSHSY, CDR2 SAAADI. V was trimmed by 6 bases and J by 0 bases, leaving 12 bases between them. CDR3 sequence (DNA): TGCGCCAGCAGGGTACAAGGACTAGCCAAAAACATTCAGTACTTC. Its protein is CASRVQGLAKNIQYF.

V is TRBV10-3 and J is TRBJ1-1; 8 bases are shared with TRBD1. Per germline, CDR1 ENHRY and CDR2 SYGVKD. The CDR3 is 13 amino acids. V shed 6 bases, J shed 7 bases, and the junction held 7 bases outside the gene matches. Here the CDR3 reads CAISPNRGYEAFF. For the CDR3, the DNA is TGTGCCATCAGCCCGAACAGGGGGTATGAAGCTTTCTTT.